Presented here are 15 T cell receptor beta chains from one specimen sequenced in a study of T cell responses to AZD1222 COVID-19 vaccine. Method: immunoSEQ multiplex PCR; TCRdb's copy keeps in-frame clones and lacks some. The table has about 98,000 clones, 70% to 90% seen once. The specimen was peripheral blood, collected on day 0 of AZD1222 vaccination. The receptors shown here come from an adult in good health.

V and J are TRBV5-1 and TRBJ2-7; 10 nucleotides line up with TRBD2. V was clipped by 0 bases and J by 6 bases; unmatched bases: 6. CDR1 is SGHRS, CDR2 YFSETQ, per germline. This CDR3 spans 15 amino acids. CDR3 DNA sequence: TGCGCCAGCAGCTTGGAACTAGCGGGAAGGTCCGAGCAGTACTTC. It codes for CASSLELAGRSEQYF.

The rearrangement joins TRBV6-2 or TRBV6-3 to TRBJ1-3, with unresolved D. The germline V gene encodes CDR1 MNHEY and CDR2 SVGEGT. V gave up 4 bases and J gave up 0 bases, with 4 bases separating them. The CDR3 consists of 13 residues. The CDR3 sequence: CASSWGSGNTIYF. The CDR3 bases are TGTGCCAGCAGTTGGGGCTCTGGAAACACCATATATTTT.

The V call is TRBV2, the J call TRBJ2-3; the D gene is possibly TRBD1 (6 bases). V was shortened by 7 bases and J by 2 bases, with 13 bases between the two germline ends. This CDR3 is built from 14 residues. Germline CDR1 is SNHLY and CDR2 is FYNNEI. CDR3 region: CASNWAGATDTQYF. The CDR3 DNA is TGTGCCAGCAACTGGGCAGGGGCCACAGATACGCAGTATTTT.

The chain links TRBV5-1 to TRBJ2-7; no definite D call. With 7 bases removed from V and 4 bases from J, the gap between germline ends came to 9 bases. CDR3 length equals 11 residues. CDR1 and CDR2 (germline): SGHRS, YFSETQ. The CDR3 is CASGSLYEQYF. Written as DNA, the CDR3 is TGCGCCAGCGGTTCGTTATACGAGCAGTACTTC.

This rearrangement joins TRBV27 to TRBJ1-6, with 11 bases fitting TRBD1. This CDR3 is built from 17 residues. The V and J ends lost 5 bases and 4 bases, in that order; junction bases with no gene match: 7. The V gene's germline CDR1 is MNHEY and CDR2 SMNVEV (reference sequence). This CDR3 reads CASSTGQGGDYNSPLHF. CDR3 coding DNA: TGTGCCAGCAGTACGGGACAGGGGGGGGATTATAATTCACCCCTCCACTTT.

This clone was recorded once. This chain links TRBV6-5 with TRBJ2-2; D gene uncertain. The germline V and J ends were trimmed by 6 bases and 0 bases, with 11 bases remaining between them. Germline V gives CDR1 MNHEY, CDR2 SVGAGI. The CDR3 runs to 15 residues. CDR3 protein: CASSVTAANTGELFF. In nucleotides, the CDR3 is TGTGCCAGCAGCGTTACAGCCGCGAACACCGGGGAGCTGTTTTTT.

V is TRBV24-1 and J is TRBJ2-2; 8 bases match TRBD2. V shed 3 bases, J shed 5 bases, and the junction held 4 bases outside the gene matches. The CDR3 contains 15 residues. Per germline, CDR1 KGHDR and CDR2 SFDVKD. The CDR3 DNA is TGTGCCACCAGTGATGGAGTAGCGGGAACCGGGGAGCTGTTTTTT. This sequence encodes CATSDGVAGTGELFF.

The CDR3 DNA is TGTGCCAGCAGCGTAGGGACAGGGTTGGGCAATCAGCCCCAGCATTTT. Translated, it gives CASSVGTGLGNQPQHF. The chain is built from TRBV9 and TRBJ1-5, with TRBD1 matching over 8 bases. The ends lost 0 bases at V and 2 bases at J; junction bases unmatched: 4. The CDR3 sequence is 16 residues long. Germline V gene data show CDR1 as SGDLS and CDR2 as YYNGEE.

V usage is TRBV3-1 (or the pseudogene TRBV3-2) and J usage is TRBJ2-1, with 9 bases lining up with TRBD2. The CDR3 contains 17 residues. Germline-derived CDR1 and CDR2 are LGHDT and YNNKEL (reference sequence). Trimming took 2 bases from V and 6 from J; bases not matched to a gene: 11. The CDR3 loop reads CASSQRMPGLALNEQFF. The CDR3 DNA reads as TGTGCCAGCAGCCAACGAATGCCGGGACTAGCCCTCAATGAGCAGTTCTTC.

The CDR3 DNA sequence: TGTGCCACCGTATCAAGGACAGGGGGTAAGCAGCCCCAGCATTTT. Amino acids: CATVSRTGGKQPQHF. V and J are TRBV5-3 and TRBJ1-5, with 10 bases that match TRBD1. TRBV5-3 is treated as an ORF (open reading frame) with a function not yet certain. J gave up 7 bases and V 9 bases, and 13 bases lay outside the gene matches. The CDR3 covers 15 residues.

The genes are TRBV5-5 and TRBJ1-5; weak D call: TRBD1 (5 bases). V shed 0 bases and J shed 7 bases, with 14 bases lying between them. Germline V CDR1 and CDR2: SGHKS, YYEKEE (reference sequence). The CDR3 contains 15 residues. CDR3 region: CASSLGTKRGQPQHF. For the CDR3, the DNA is TGTGCCAGCAGCTTGGGTACAAAAAGGGGCCAGCCCCAGCATTTT.

The chain employs TRBV6-5 and TRBJ1-1; 7 nucleotides line up with TRBD1. The CDR3 contains 15 residues. CDR1 is MNHEY and CDR2 is SVGAGI in the germline V gene. Trimming took 6 bases from V and 1 from J; bases not matched to a gene: 8. CDR3: CASSDLDRENTEAFF. The CDR3 bases are TGTGCCAGCAGCGACCTAGACAGGGAGAACACTGAAGCTTTCTTT.

The rearrangement joins TRBV28 to TRBJ1-6; D is undetermined. The V end lost 2 bases, the J end lost 0 bases, and 29 bases lay between the germline ends. Germline V gene sequence: CDR1 MDHEN, CDR2 SYDVKM. The CDR3 has 23 amino acids. This CDR3 is CASSLSGWARRGSRSSYNSPLHF. As DNA, the CDR3 is TGTGCCAGCAGTTTAAGTGGATGGGCCCGGCGCGGCAGCCGGAGCTCCTATAATTCACCCCTCCACTTT.

The chain combines TRBV7-2 with TRBJ1-3; D is perhaps TRBD1 (6 bases). This CDR3 has 15 amino acids. V lost 4 bases and J 0 bases, leaving 10 bases between the germline ends. Germline V gene data show CDR1 as SGHTA and CDR2 as FQGNSA. Written as DNA, the CDR3 is TGTGCCAGCAGCTATGGACAGAGCTCTGGAAACACCATATATTTT. It yields the protein CASSYGQSSGNTIYF.

Only one count was recorded for this clone. The J gene is TRBJ2-3, the V gene TRBV6-2 or TRBV6-3, with 7 bases aligning to TRBD1. The CDR3 length is 15 residues. Germline V gene lookup returns CDR1 MNHEY and CDR2 SVGEGT. Unmatched junction bases numbered 6, after V lost 5 bases and J lost 1 base. The CDR3 reads CASSKTGTGTDTQYF. The DNA for the CDR3 is TGTGCCAGCAGTAAAACCGGGACAGGCACAGATACGCAGTATTTT.